Shown below are 20 T cell receptor beta chains from a single sample sequenced in a study of cytomegalovirus exposure and HLA in healthy donors (dated by TCRdb to the late 2010s). Library preparation employed the immunoSEQ multiplex PCR assay. The multiplex PCR relied on a mix of 60 forward primers for TCR Vbeta segments and 13 reverse primers for TCR Jbeta segments. Held by TCRdb, this immuneACCESS table contains in-frame sequences only and omits some clones. Under half of the omission traces to an unresolved V gene where checked; the cause of the rest is unknown. The sample records about 110,000 clones, 75% to 85% of which are singletons. About 1.6% of the sample goes to the ten largest clones. Source material: PBMCs. These receptors originate from a man in his fifties in good health and CMV-seronegative.

This chain links TRBV4-1 with TRBJ2-5; 7 nucleotides line up with TRBD1. The J call may be in error: the DNA end matches TRBJ2-7 better. The CDR3 runs to 15 residues. Per germline, CDR1 MGHRA and CDR2 YSYEKL. CDR3 DNA sequence: TGCGCCAGCAGCCAAGGGGACAGCAGCTCCTACGAGCAGTACTTC. It yields the protein CASSQGDSSSYEQYF.

V gene TRBV6-4 combines with J gene TRBJ1-5; D is unclear. The CDR3 has 12 amino acids. Germline V lookup: CDR1 MRHNA, CDR2 SNTAGT. Trimming took 4 bases from V and 6 from J, leaving 7 bases between them. For the CDR3, the DNA is TGTGCCAGCAGTGCGGGTGGTCAGCCCCAGCATTTT. It yields the protein CASSAGGQPQHF.

The V call is TRBV4-1, the J call TRBJ2-3; possible D gene TRBD2, 5 bases. CDR3 length equals 16 residues. The germline gives CDR1 MGHRA, CDR2 YSYEKL. V was pared by 4 bases and J by 3 bases, with 17 bases between. CDR3 in amino acids: CASSPFGVPPTDTQYF. In nucleotides, the CDR3 is TGCGCCAGCAGCCCCTTCGGGGTTCCACCGACAGATACGCAGTATTTT.

This chain links TRBV4-1 with TRBJ1-2; D may be TRBD1 (6 bases). Looked up from germline, CDR1 is MGHRA and CDR2 is YSYEKL. The CDR3 is 13 residues long. The ends were cut back, 6 bases at V and 6 bases at J, with 14 bases in the middle. Here the CDR3 reads CASRLQGEDGYTF. Written as DNA, the CDR3 is TGCGCCAGCAGATTACAGGGAGAGGATGGCTACACCTTC.

The V and J genes are TRBV6-5 and TRBJ2-2; 7 nucleotides agree with TRBD2. Trimming cost V 2 bases and J 7 bases; bases outside gene matches: 7. The CDR3 sequence is 15 residues long. Germline assignment: CDR1 MNHEY and CDR2 SVGAGI. CDR3 in DNA: TGTGCCAGCAGTTACGGGAGGGACTGGGGCGGGGAGCTGTTTTTT. This sequence encodes CASSYGRDWGGELFF.

The V gene is TRBV9, the J gene TRBJ1-4, with D tentatively TRBD1 (6 bases). Deletions cut 3 bases from V and 8 bases from J, with 17 bases between. The germline V gene has CDR1 SGDLS and CDR2 YYNGEE. The CDR3 extends over 15 amino acids. CDR3 DNA: TGTGCCAGCAGCGGCTTAACAGGGTTGGGAGAAAAACTGTTTTTT. Its protein product is CASSGLTGLGEKLFF.

V gene TRBV6-1 combines with J gene TRBJ1-5, with D possibly being TRBD1 (5 bases). Germline V gene lookup returns CDR1 MNHNS and CDR2 SASEGT. Between the trimmed V and J ends, which lost 6 bases and 4 bases, there was a span of 10 bases. The length of the CDR3 is 13 residues. The CDR3 here is CASSGGFNQPQHF. The CDR3 DNA sequence: TGTGCCAGCAGCGGGGGTTTTAATCAGCCCCAGCATTTT.

The chain employs TRBV6-4 and TRBJ2-1; 16 nucleotides align to TRBD2. With 3 bases clipped from V and 7 bases from J, the junction kept 0 bases outside the gene matches. The CDR3 runs 15 residues. The germline CDR1 and CDR2 sequences are MRHNA and SNTAGT. CDR3 protein: CASSEGLAGGNEQFF. The CDR3 DNA follows: TGTGCCAGCAGTGAGGGACTAGCGGGGGGGAATGAGCAGTTCTTC.

The genes are TRBV6-5 and TRBJ2-1, with D possibly matching TRBD1 (6 bases). Trimming stripped 7 bases from V and 9 bases from J, with 22 bases between. Germline V CDR1 and CDR2: MNHEY, SVGAGI. The CDR3 consists of 15 residues. CDR3 loop: CASTPKTGSSIEQFF. DNA of the CDR3: TGTGCCAGCACTCCGAAGACAGGATCATCTATTGAGCAGTTCTTC.

V is TRBV6-5 and J is TRBJ2-2; D unclear. Germline V lookup: CDR1 MNHEY, CDR2 SVGAGI. Between the trimmed V and J ends, which lost 0 bases and 7 bases, there was a span of 15 bases. The CDR3 has 16 residues. This chain's CDR3 is CASSYSSSFYGGELFF. As DNA, the CDR3 is TGTGCCAGCAGTTACTCTAGCAGTTTCTACGGCGGGGAGCTGTTTTTT.

This clone was seen once. DNA for the CDR3: TGTGCCAGCTTGGAACAGGGTGTATTCTATGGCTACACCTTC. Translated, it gives CASLEQGVFYGYTF. The V and J genes are TRBV7-2 and TRBJ1-2; TRBD1 is a possible D gene (6 bases). In germline, CDR1 is SGHTA, CDR2 FQGNSA. There are 14 residues in the CDR3. V lost 8 bases, J lost 4 bases, and 17 bases lay in between.

The V call is TRBV6-6, the J call TRBJ2-5, with a weak D call TRBD2 (6 bases). The CDR3 is made up of 15 amino acids. Germline-derived CDR1 and CDR2 are MNHNY and SVGAGI (reference sequence). The V gene lost 4 bases and the J gene lost 2 bases, with 14 bases spanning the gap. In DNA, the CDR3 is TGTGCCAGCAGTTTAGAGGGGAGGAGGCAAGAGACCCAGTACTTC. Translating gives CASSLEGRRQETQYF.

This chain uses TRBV6-1 with TRBJ2-5; 10 nucleotides match TRBD1. V lost 4 bases to trimming and J lost 7 bases; unmatched junction nucleotides: 6. This CDR3 region has 14 residues. The germline CDR1 and CDR2 sequences are MNHNS and SASEGT. CDR3 amino acids: CASSAGQGPGTQYF. Here the CDR3 DNA reads TGTGCCAGCAGTGCGGGACAGGGGCCTGGGACCCAGTACTTC.

V is TRBV15 and J is TRBJ2-2, with TRBD2 matching 12 bases. The V segment lost 1 base and the J segment 5 bases; nucleotides outside the gene matches: 8. CDR3 length: 18 residues. Germline assignment: CDR1 LNHNV and CDR2 YYDKDF (reference sequence). CDR3 sequence: CATSRVGLAGTLTGELFF. CDR3 nucleotides: TGTGCCACCAGCAGAGTAGGACTAGCGGGGACACTAACCGGGGAGCTGTTTTTT.

V is TRBV9 and J is TRBJ2-7; 7 bases fit TRBD1. V gave up 4 bases and J gave up 2 bases; unmatched junction bases: 3. CDR1 is SGDLS and CDR2 is YYNGEE in the germline V gene. The CDR3 extends over 13 amino acids. The CDR3 bases are TGTGCCAGCAGCCGGGACAGTACCTACGAGCAGTACTTC. Amino acid sequence: CASSRDSTYEQYF. Using reference TRBV9 and TRBJ2-7 for the parts outside the CDR3, the full variable domain is DSGVTQTPKHLITATGQRVTLRCSPRSGDLSVYWYQQSLDQGLQFLIQYYNGEERAKGNILERFSAQQFPDLHSELNLSSLELGDSALYFCASSRDSTYEQYFGPGTRLTVT.

The CDR3 loop reads CASSLAVLNTEAFF. The CDR3 DNA is TGTGCCAGCAGCTTAGCCGTTTTGAACACTGAAGCTTTCTTT. The rearrangement uses TRBV7-2 and TRBJ1-1; no clear D. Germline V gives CDR1 SGHTA, CDR2 FQGNSA. V gave up 0 bases and J gave up 0 bases, with 5 bases separating them. This CDR3 is 14 amino acids long.

CDR3 amino acids: CASSRGRDGPKNIQYF. The CDR3 nucleotides are TGTGCCAGCAGTAGGGGGCGCGATGGTCCCAAAAACATTCAGTACTTC. This chain links TRBV5-4 with TRBJ2-4; 7 nucleotides agree with TRBD1. CDR3 size: 16 residues. Per germline, CDR1 SGHNT and CDR2 YYREEE (reference sequence). After removal of 5 bases from V and 2 bases from J, the junction contained 10 bases not matched to a gene. Looking up the rest from reference TRBV5-4 and TRBJ2-4 gives the full variable domain: ETGVTQSPTHLIKTRGQQVTLRCSSQSGHNTVSWYQQALGQGPQFIFQYYREEENGRGNFPPRFSGLQFPNYSSELNVNALELDDSALYLCASSRGRDGPKNIQYFGAGTRLSVL.

To note about this clone: The junction shows a germline mismatch at one end, possibly a read error. CDR3 coding DNA: TGTGCCAGCAGTTGGACAGGGGGTGACGGCTACACCTTC. As protein: CASSWTGGDGYTF. The chain couples TRBV10-3 to TRBJ1-2, with 10 positions matching TRBD1. Germline CDR1 and CDR2: ENHRY and SYGVKD. CDR3 length equals 13 residues.

This clone was counted only a few times. This chain's CDR3 is CASSGTGGTGELFF. In DNA form, the CDR3 reads TGTGCCAGTTCCGGGACAGGGGGTACCGGGGAGCTGTTTTTT. The chain links TRBV19 to TRBJ2-2, with 11 positions matching TRBD1. Germline CDR1 reads LNHDA; CDR2 reads SQIVND (reference sequence). The CDR3 totals 14 residues. Trimming took 8 bases from V and 5 from J; bases not matched to a gene: 4.

The chain is built from TRBV5-4 and TRBJ2-5; no definite D call. The tail of the sequence fits TRBJ2-7 better, so the J call may be wrong. The CDR3 loop spans 17 amino acids. Germline CDR1 is SGHNT and CDR2 is YYREEE (reference sequence). The CDR3 DNA sequence: TGTGCCAGCAGCTTGGAAATAGGAATCGACATCTCCTACGAGCAGTACTTC. Translated, it gives CASSLEIGIDISYEQYF.